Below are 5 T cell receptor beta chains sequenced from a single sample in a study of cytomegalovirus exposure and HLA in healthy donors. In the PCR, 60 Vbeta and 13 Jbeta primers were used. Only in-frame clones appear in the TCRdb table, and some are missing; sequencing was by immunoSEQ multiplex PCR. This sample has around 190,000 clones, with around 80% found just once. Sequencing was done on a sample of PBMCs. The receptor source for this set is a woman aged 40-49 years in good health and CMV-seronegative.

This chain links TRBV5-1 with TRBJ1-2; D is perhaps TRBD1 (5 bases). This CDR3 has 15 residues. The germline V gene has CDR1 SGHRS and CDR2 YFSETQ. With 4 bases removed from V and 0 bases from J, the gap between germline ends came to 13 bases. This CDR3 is CASSPVAGTNYGYTF. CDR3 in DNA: TGCGCCAGCAGCCCTGTGGCAGGGACTAACTATGGCTACACCTTC. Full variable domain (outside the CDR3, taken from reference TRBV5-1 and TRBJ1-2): KAGVTQTPRYLIKTRGQQVTLSCSPISGHRSVSWYQQTPGQGLQFLFEYFSETQRNKGNFPGRFSGRQFSNSRSEMNVSTLELGDSALYLCASSPVAGTNYGYTFGSGTRLTVV.

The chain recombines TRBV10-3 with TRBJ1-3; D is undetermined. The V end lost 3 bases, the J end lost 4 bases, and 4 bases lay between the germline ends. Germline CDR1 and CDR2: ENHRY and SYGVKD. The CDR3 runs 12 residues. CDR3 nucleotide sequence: TGTGCCATCAGTGACAGGGGAAACACCATATATTTT. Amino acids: CAISDRGNTIYF.

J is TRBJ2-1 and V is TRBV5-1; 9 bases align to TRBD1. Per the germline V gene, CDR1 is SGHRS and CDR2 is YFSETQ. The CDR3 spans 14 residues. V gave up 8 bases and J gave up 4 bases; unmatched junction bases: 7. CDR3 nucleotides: TGCGCCAGTCGAACCGGGACAGGGTACAATGAGCAGTTCTTC. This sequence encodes CASRTGTGYNEQFF.

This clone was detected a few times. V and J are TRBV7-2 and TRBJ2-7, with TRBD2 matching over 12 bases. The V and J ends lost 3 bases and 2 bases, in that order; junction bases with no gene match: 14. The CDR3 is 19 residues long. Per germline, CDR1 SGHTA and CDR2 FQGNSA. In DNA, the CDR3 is TGTGCCAGCAGCTTCTCACATGCCGGACTAGCGGGGAAGGCCTACGAGCAGTACTTC. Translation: CASSFSHAGLAGKAYEQYF.

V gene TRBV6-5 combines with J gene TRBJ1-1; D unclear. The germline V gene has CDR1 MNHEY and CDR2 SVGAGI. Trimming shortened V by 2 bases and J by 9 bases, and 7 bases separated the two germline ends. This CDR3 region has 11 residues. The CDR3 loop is CASSYGEKAFF. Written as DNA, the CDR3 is TGTGCCAGCAGTTACGGGGAGAAAGCTTTCTTT.